These 15 T cell receptor beta chains share one sample of origin, sequenced in a study of neurological immune-mediated disorders. TCRdb analysed the 5' RACE reads with MiXCR anew, one entry per CDR3 protein. This sample has some 76,000 distinct CDR3 sequences; 2.5% to 4% occur once, and the top ten carry around 5.5%. Sequencing input: PBMCs. The source is a woman aged 45-60 years with multiple sclerosis.

This clonotype was seen repeatedly, ten times or more. The rearrangement uses TRBV5-1 and TRBJ2-3, with unresolved D. Trimming left V 2 bases short and J 11 bases short, with 12 bases between. This CDR3 has 12 amino acids. Per germline, CDR1 SGHRS and CDR2 YFSETQ. CDR3 protein: CASSLTQGWQYF. Written as DNA, the CDR3 is TGCGCCAGCAGCTTAACACAAGGCTGGCAGTATTTT.

This clonotype was counted at least ten times. This rearrangement joins TRBV4-3 to TRBJ2-1, with no clear D. The V and J ends lost 6 bases and 4 bases respectively, with 10 bases between them. CDR3 length equals 13 residues. Germline-derived CDR1 and CDR2 are LGHNA and YSLEER. The CDR3 region has the DNA TGCGCCAGCAGGGCGGAAAATTACAATGAGCAGTTCTTC. Translated, it gives CASRAENYNEQFF.

This clonotype was counted ten times or more. CDR3 nucleotides: TGCGCCAGCAGACTCTCACCAAGCGGTAACACCGGGGAGCTGTTTTTT. It yields the protein CASRLSPSGNTGELFF. The chain uses TRBV5-1 and TRBJ2-2, with D maybe TRBD2 (5 bases). This CDR3 spans 16 amino acids. Trimming pared 5 bases from V and 2 bases from J, leaving 16 bases between. Germline lookup yields CDR1 SGHRS and CDR2 YFSETQ. Supplemented by reference TRBV5-1 and TRBJ2-2, the full variable domain reads KAGVTQTPRYLIKTRGQQVTLSCSPISGHRSVSWYQQTPGQGLQFLFEYFSETQRNKGNFPGRFSGRQFSNSRSEMNVSTLELGDSALYLCASRLSPSGNTGELFFGEGSRLTVL.

This clonotype was found a few times. The V call is TRBV18, the J call TRBJ1-2; D is ambiguous. V was shortened by 1 base and J by 2 bases, with 2 bases between the two germline ends. The CDR3 runs to 12 residues. From germline, CDR1 is KGHSH and CDR2 LQKENI. CDR3 DNA sequence: TGTGCCAGCTCACCACAGAACTATGGCTACACCTTC. It specifies CASSPQNYGYTF.

This clonotype was found many times. This chain links TRBV20-1 with TRBJ2-2, with TRBD2 matching 12 bases. J gave up 1 base and V 5 bases, and 5 bases lay outside the gene matches. CDR1 and CDR2 (germline): DFQATT, SNEGSKA (reference sequence). There are 16 residues in the CDR3. CDR3 region: CSAELAGGGNTGELFF. In DNA, the CDR3 is TGCAGTGCTGAACTAGCGGGAGGTGGGAACACCGGGGAGCTGTTTTTT.

This clonotype was found many times. J is TRBJ2-4 and V is TRBV4-1; tentative D call: TRBD1 (6 bases). This CDR3 comprises 14 residues. Trimming cost V 5 bases and J 1 base, with 9 bases left between them. CDR1 is MGHRA and CDR2 is YSYEKL in the germline V gene. Written as DNA, the CDR3 is TGCGCCAGCAGCTTCCAGGGGGCCAAAAACATTCAGTACTTC. This codes for CASSFQGAKNIQYF.

The genes are TRBV29-1 and TRBJ1-2; 7 positions agree with TRBD1. V lost 0 bases to trimming and J lost 8 bases; unmatched junction nucleotides: 6. This CDR3 has 13 amino acids. Germline CDR1 reads SQVTM; CDR2 reads ANQGSEA. The CDR3 DNA reads TGCAGCGTTGAAGAAAGAGGGGGCCGGGGCTACACCTTC. This encodes CSVEERGGRGYTF.

This clonotype was seen ten or more times. V and J are TRBV20-1 and TRBJ2-4, with D possibly being TRBD2 (7 bases). This CDR3 contains 17 residues. Trimming removed 0 bases from V and 4 bases from J, with 19 bases in between. The germline gives CDR1 DFQATT, CDR2 SNEGSKA (reference sequence). The chain's CDR3 is CSARDAASGGLKNIQYF. CDR3 nucleotides: TGCAGTGCTAGAGATGCGGCCTCGGGGGGCCTAAAAAACATTCAGTACTTC.

This clonotype was counted many times. The rearrangement joins TRBV20-1 to TRBJ2-5, with 9 bases identical to TRBD2. The CDR3 extends over 12 amino acids. The trim removed 3 bases at V and 5 bases at J, leaving 1 base unmatched. Germline lookup yields CDR1 DFQATT and CDR2 SNEGSKA (reference sequence). CDR3 sequence (DNA): TGCAGTGCTAGGCGGGGGGGGGAGACCCAGTACTTC. Translating gives CSARRGGETQYF.

This clonotype was observed at least ten times. The chain couples TRBV3-1 to TRBJ1-1; D is undetermined. The CDR3 runs 12 residues. CDR1 is LGHDT and CDR2 is YNNKEL in the germline V gene (reference sequence). V dropped 4 bases and J dropped 4 bases, with 7 bases sitting between them. CDR3 bases: TGTGCCAGCAGCCTACTGGGCACTGAAGCTTTCTTT. Encoded protein: CASSLLGTEAFF.

This clonotype has ten or more counts. The chain recombines TRBV12-3 or TRBV12-4 with TRBJ2-5; 7 nucleotides line up with TRBD1. The CDR3 covers 14 residues. V lost 5 bases and J lost 5; bases outside the gene matches: 8. This CDR3 is CASSIEQGWETQYF. CDR3 bases: TGTGCCAGCAGTATCGAACAGGGGTGGGAGACCCAGTACTTC.

This clonotype has ten or more counts. The V and J genes are TRBV12-3 or TRBV12-4 and TRBJ2-1; perhaps TRBD2 as D (6 bases). Trimming took off 9 bases at V and 0 bases at J, with 6 bases between the two ends. The CDR3 is 12 amino acids. Here the CDR3 DNA reads TGTGCCAGTAGCGGCTCCTACAATGAGCAGTTCTTC. This sequence encodes CASSGSYNEQFF.

The chain has TRBV11-2 and TRBJ1-1; no firm D call. CDR3 length: 15 amino acids. Trimming took 1 base from V and 0 from J, leaving 9 bases between them. CDR1 and CDR2 from the germline V gene are SGHAT and FQNNGV. The CDR3: CASSLVNLMNTEAFF. CDR3 coding DNA: TGTGCCAGCAGCTTAGTCAATCTGATGAACACTGAAGCTTTCTTT.

In regard to this clonotype: This may be a read error: a much more frequent sequence differs by one nucleotide. This chain uses TRBV20-1 with TRBJ1-5, with 7 bases that match TRBD1. Unmatched junction bases numbered 3, after V lost 2 bases and J lost 2 bases. Germline values: CDR1 DFQATT, CDR2 SNEGSKA (reference sequence). CDR3 length: 14 residues. CDR3 nucleotide sequence: TGCAGTGCTAGACACGGACAGGGCAATCAGCCCCAGCATTTT. The encoded protein is CSARHGQGNQPQHF.

This clonotype has ten or more counts. The V and J genes are TRBV4-1 and TRBJ1-2; D might be TRBD1 (6 bases). The CDR3 runs 17 residues. Germline values: CDR1 MGHRA, CDR2 YSYEKL. The germline V and J ends were trimmed by 0 bases and 1 base, with 15 bases remaining between them. DNA for the CDR3: TGCGCCAGCAGCCAAGATCTTGTGGGGGCGCTTAACTATGGCTACACCTTC. Translation: CASSQDLVGALNYGYTF.